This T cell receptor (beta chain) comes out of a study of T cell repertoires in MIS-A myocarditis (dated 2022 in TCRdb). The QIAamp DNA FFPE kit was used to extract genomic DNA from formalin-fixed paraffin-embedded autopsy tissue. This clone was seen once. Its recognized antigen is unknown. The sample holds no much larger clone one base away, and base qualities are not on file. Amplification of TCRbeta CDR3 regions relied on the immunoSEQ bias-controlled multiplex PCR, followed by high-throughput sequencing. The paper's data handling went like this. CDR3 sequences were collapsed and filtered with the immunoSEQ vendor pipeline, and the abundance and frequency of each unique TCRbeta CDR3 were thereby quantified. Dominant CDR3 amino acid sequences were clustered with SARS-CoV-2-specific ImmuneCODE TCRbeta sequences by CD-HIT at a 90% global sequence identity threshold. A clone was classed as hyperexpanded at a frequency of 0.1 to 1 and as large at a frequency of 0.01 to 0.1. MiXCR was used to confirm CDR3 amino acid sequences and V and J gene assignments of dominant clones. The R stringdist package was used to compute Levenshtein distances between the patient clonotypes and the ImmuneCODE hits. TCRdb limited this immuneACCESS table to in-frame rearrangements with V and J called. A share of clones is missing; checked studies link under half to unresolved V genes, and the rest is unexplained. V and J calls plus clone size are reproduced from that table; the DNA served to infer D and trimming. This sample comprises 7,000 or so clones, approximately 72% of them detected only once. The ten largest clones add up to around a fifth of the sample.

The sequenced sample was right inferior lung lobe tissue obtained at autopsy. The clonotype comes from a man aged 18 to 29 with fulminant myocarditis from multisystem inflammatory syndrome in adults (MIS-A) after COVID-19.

CDR3 reads: CASSIYPQREGGAGQPQHF. Here is the DNA: TGTGCCAGTAGTATCTACCCCCAAAGGGAAGGGGGCGCGGGTCAGCCCCAGCATTTT. Recombination connected TRBV19 to TRBJ1-5; the central 7 bases match TRBD1. Ends trimmed: V by 3 bases, J by 6 bases; bases unmatched to a gene: 20. Sequences LNHDA (CDR1) and SQIVND (CDR2) are obtained from the germline V gene (reference sequence). The CDR3 has 19 amino acids, counting the end cysteine and phenylalanine. Only the CDR3 portion is preserved as DNA: 57 bases, with reading frame beginning at the first base.